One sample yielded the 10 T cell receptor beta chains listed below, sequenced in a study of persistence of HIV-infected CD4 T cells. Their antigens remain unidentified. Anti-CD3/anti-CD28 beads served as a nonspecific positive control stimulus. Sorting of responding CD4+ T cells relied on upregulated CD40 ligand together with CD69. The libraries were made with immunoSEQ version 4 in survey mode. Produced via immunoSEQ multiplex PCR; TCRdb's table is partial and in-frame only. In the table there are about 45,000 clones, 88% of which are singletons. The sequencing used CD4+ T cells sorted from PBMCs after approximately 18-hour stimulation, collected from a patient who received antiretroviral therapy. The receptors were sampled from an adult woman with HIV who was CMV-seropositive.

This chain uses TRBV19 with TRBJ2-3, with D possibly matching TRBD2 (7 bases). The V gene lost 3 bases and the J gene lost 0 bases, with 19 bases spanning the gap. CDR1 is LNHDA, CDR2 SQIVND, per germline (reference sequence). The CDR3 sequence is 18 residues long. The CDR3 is CASSIGRGRSRSTDTQYF. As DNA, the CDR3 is TGTGCCAGTAGTATCGGGCGGGGGCGTTCAAGGAGCACAGATACGCAGTATTTT.

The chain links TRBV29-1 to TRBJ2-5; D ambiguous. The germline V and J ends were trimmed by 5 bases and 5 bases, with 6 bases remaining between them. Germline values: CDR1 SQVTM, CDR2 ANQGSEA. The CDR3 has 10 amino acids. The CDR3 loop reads CSVQRETQYF. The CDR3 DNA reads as TGCAGCGTTCAAAGGGAGACCCAGTACTTC. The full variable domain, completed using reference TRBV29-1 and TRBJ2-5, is SAVISQKPSRDICQRGTSLTIQCQVDSQVTMMFWYRQQPGQSLTLIATANQGSEATYESGFVIDKFPISRPNLTFSTLTVSNMSPEDSSIYLCSVQRETQYFGPGTRLLVL.

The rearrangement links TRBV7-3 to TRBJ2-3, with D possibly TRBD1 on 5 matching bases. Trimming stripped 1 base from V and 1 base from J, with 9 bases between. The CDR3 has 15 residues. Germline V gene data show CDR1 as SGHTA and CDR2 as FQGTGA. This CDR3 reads CASSLNQGGTDTQYF. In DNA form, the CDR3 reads TGTGCCAGCAGCTTAAATCAGGGCGGCACAGATACGCAGTATTTT.

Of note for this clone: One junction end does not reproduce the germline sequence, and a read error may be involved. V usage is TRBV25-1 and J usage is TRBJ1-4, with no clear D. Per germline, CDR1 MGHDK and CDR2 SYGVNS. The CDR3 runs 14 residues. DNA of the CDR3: TGTGCCAGCAGTGAATTCGGGGATAATGAGAAACTGTTTTTT. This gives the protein CASSEFGDNEKLFF.

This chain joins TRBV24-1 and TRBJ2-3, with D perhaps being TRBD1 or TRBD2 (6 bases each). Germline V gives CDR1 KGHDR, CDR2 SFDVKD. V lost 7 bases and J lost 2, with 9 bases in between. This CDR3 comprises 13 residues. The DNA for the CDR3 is TGTGCCACCAGCGGGGGCTACACAGATACGCAGTATTTT. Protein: CATSGGYTDTQYF.

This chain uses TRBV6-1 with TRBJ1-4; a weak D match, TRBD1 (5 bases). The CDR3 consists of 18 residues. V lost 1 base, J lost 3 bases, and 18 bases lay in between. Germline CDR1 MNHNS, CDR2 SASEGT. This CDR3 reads CASSEVLLAGPSNEKLFF. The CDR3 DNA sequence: TGTGCCAGCAGTGAAGTCCTACTGGCGGGACCCTCTAATGAAAAACTGTTTTTT.

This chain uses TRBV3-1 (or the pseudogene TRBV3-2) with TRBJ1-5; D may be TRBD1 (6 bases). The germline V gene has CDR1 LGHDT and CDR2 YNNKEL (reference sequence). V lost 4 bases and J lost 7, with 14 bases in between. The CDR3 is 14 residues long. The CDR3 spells CASSLRGGEQPQHF. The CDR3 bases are TGTGCCAGCAGCCTAAGGGGGGGGGAACAGCCCCAGCATTTT.

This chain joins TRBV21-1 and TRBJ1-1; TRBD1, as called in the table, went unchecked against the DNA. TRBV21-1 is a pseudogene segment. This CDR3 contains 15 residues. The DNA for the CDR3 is TGTGCCAGCAGCAAAAAGGCAGGGGGAACGTCTGAAGCTTTCTTT. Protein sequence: CASSKKAGGTSEAFF.

The CDR3 region is CASSLELTDYEQYF. The CDR3 DNA follows: TGTGCCAGCAGTTTGGAACTTACTGACTACGAGCAGTACTTC. The genes are TRBV28 and TRBJ2-7; no reliable D call. Germline V lookup: CDR1 MDHEN, CDR2 SYDVKM. This CDR3 is 14 amino acids long. V lost 3 bases and J 3 bases, leaving 12 bases between the germline ends. Full variable domain (rest looked up from reference TRBV28 and TRBJ2-7): DVKVTQSSRYLVKRTGEKVFLECVQDMDHENMFWYRQDPGLGLRLIYFSYDVKMKEKGDIPEGYSVSREKKERFSLILESASTNQTSMYLCASSLELTDYEQYFGPGTRLTVT.

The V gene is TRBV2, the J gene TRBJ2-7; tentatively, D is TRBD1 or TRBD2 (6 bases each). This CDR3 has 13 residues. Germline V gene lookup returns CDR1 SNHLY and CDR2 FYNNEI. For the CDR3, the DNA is TGTGCTTTCGGCAGGGGACGGGGGTTGGAGCAGTACGTC. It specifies CAFGRGRGLEQYV.